This TCR beta chain was captured by sequencing in a study of T-cell reconstitution after alpha-beta-depleted transplantation in children. Deletions cut 1 base from V and 3 bases from J, with 10 bases between. The CDR3 is 14 amino acids. The germline gives CDR1 SGHRS, CDR2 YFSETQ. This clonotype has a handful of counts. Preparing the TCRbeta library involved the use of unique molecular identifiers. TCRdb reprocessed the PCR reads with MiXCR, giving one entry per CDR3 protein. Here the sample spans about 600,000 distinct CDR3 sequences, 10% to 13% being singletons. The clonotype was recovered from a human donor who donated a stem cell graft to a child with acute myeloid leukemia. Sequenced material: PBMCs from the stem cell graft donor, taken from the stem cell graft. The gene calls are TRBV5-1 and TRBJ2-5, with a possible D match to TRBD2 (6 bases). The CDR3 here is CASSLRGGKETQYF. DNA for the CDR3: TGCGCCAGCAGCTTGAGGGGCGGGAAAGAGACCCAGTACTTC.